This entry lists 5 T cell receptor beta chains sequenced from one sample in a study of shared clonotypes between healthy human individuals. Clones were sequenced by immunoSEQ multiplex PCR, and TCRdb holds only the in-frame ones, with some missing. The table shows about 2.1 million clones, with 80% to 95% occurring only once. CD45RO negativity and positive selection for CCR7 defined naive CD8 cells, a population that excluded terminally differentiated effector memory CD45RA+ cells. Sequencing was performed on naive CD8+ T cells from PBMCs. These receptors all stem from a man younger than 35 in good health. Some clones in this sample may be carry-over from other donors' samples.

This clone has a single count. The chain has TRBV28 and TRBJ2-7; weak D call: TRBD1 (5 bases). V gave up 5 bases and J gave up 2 bases, with 10 bases separating them. This CDR3 comprises 13 residues. Looked up from germline, CDR1 is MDHEN and CDR2 is SYDVKM. The CDR3 DNA follows: TGTGCCAGCAGTCTGGACACGGCCTACGAGCAGTACTTC. Amino acids: CASSLDTAYEQYF.

The chain employs TRBV19 and TRBJ1-2; tentatively, D is TRBD1 (5 bases). The ends were cut back, 11 bases at V and 8 bases at J, with 18 bases in the middle. CDR1 and CDR2 (germline): LNHDA, SQIVND (reference sequence). The CDR3 covers 12 residues. CDR3 in amino acids: CASEGKLIGYTF. The DNA of the CDR3 is TGTGCCTCCGAGGGGAAACTTATAGGCTACACCTTC. Complete variable domain (other parts from reference TRBV19 and TRBJ1-2): DGGITQSPKYLFRKEGQNVTLSCEQNLNHDAMYWYRQDPGQGLRLIYYSQIVNDFQKGDIAEGYSVSREKKESFPLTVTSAQKNPTAFYLCASEGKLIGYTFGSGTRLTVV.

J is TRBJ2-1 and V is TRBV9; tentatively, D is TRBD2 (6 bases). V was clipped by 4 bases and J by 5 bases, with 25 bases between them. Per germline, CDR1 SGDLS and CDR2 YYNGEE. The CDR3 contains 18 residues. In DNA, the CDR3 is TGTGCCAGCAGCACGAGCCCGATTAGCGGCCTAGTAAACAATGAGCAGTTCTTC. Amino acids: CASSTSPISGLVNNEQFF. Full variable domain (outside the CDR3, taken from reference TRBV9 and TRBJ2-1): DSGVTQTPKHLITATGQRVTLRCSPRSGDLSVYWYQQSLDQGLQFLIQYYNGEERAKGNILERFSAQQFPDLHSELNLSSLELGDSALYFCASSTSPISGLVNNEQFFGPGTRLTVL.

The J gene is TRBJ2-5, the V gene TRBV30; D is uncertain. V was trimmed by 4 bases and J by 7 bases, leaving 13 bases between them. Germline V gene data show CDR1 as GTSNPN and CDR2 as SVGIG (reference sequence). CDR3 length equals 12 residues. The CDR3 sequence: CAWTGRLGTQYF. DNA of the CDR3: TGTGCCTGGACAGGCCGCTTAGGGACCCAGTACTTC.

Notes on this clone: This CDR3 is also generated by other DNA sequences in the sample. This chain joins TRBV9 and TRBJ2-7; possibly TRBD1 or TRBD2 for D (6 bases each). With 4 bases removed from V and 2 bases from J, the gap between germline ends came to 13 bases. The CDR3 is 14 amino acids. CDR1 is SGDLS, CDR2 YYNGEE, per germline. The CDR3 DNA sequence: TGTGCCAGCAGCCTAGGAGGGGGTACCTACGAGCAGTACTTC. Its protein is CASSLGGGTYEQYF.